The 10 T cell receptor beta chains in this list originate from one sample, sequenced in a study of CD8 T cells in Susac syndrome. Random hexamers served to reverse transcribe roughly 0.45 to 1 ug RNA. MiXCR was run by TCRdb on the immunoSEQ multiplex PCR reads, yielding one entry per CDR3 protein. The data show 200,000 to 250,000 distinct CDR3 sequences, roughly 94% seen once. The specimen was CD4+ T cells from PBMCs. The origin of the receptors is a human donor with multiple sclerosis.

The chain uses TRBV4-2 and TRBJ2-5; 7 bases are shared with TRBD1. V shed 0 bases and J 7 bases; nucleotides not matched to a gene: 11. CDR1 and CDR2 from the germline V gene are LGHNA and YNFKEQ. The CDR3 covers 16 residues. CDR3 DNA: TGTGCCAGCAGCCAAGATCGGGACAGCCTCTCCGGGACCCAGTACTTC. Translated, it gives CASSQDRDSLSGTQYF.

The CDR3 reads CSVVGGGGTEAFF. The CDR3, as DNA: TGCAGCGTTGTCGGAGGCGGGGGCACTGAAGCTTTCTTT. This chain joins TRBV29-1 and TRBJ1-1; a possible D gene is TRBD1 (5 bases). The CDR3 is 13 residues long. Germline V gives CDR1 SQVTM, CDR2 ANQGSEA. V lost 4 bases and J lost 4, with 13 bases in between.

This sequence joins TRBV7-2 and TRBJ2-3, with no clear D. There are 13 residues in the CDR3. Germline V gene lookup returns CDR1 SGHTA and CDR2 FQGNSA. The V and J ends lost 1 base and 5 bases respectively, with 7 bases between them. The CDR3 spells CASSLGIRDTQYF. CDR3 nucleotides: TGTGCCAGCAGCTTAGGTATTCGAGATACGCAGTATTTT.

The chain couples TRBV12-3 or TRBV12-4 to TRBJ2-5, with 7 bases lining up with TRBD1. CDR3 length equals 15 residues. The V segment lost 6 bases and the J segment 3 bases; nucleotides outside the gene matches: 10. The CDR3 nucleotides read TGTGCCAGCAGCCCTCCGGGACAGCTAAAAGAGACCCAGTACTTC. Its translation: CASSPPGQLKETQYF.

The chain combines TRBV5-6 with TRBJ2-1, with TRBD2 identical over 10 bases. V trimming: 0 bases; J trimming: 8 bases; junction bases outside the gene matches: 2. The CDR3 has 14 amino acids. Germline V CDR1 and CDR2: SGHDT, YYEEEE. In nucleotides, the CDR3 is TGTGCCAGCAGCTTGGAGCGGGGGGGCCATGAGCAGTTCTTC. As protein: CASSLERGGHEQFF.

The J gene is TRBJ2-1, the V gene TRBV4-2; 12 positions match TRBD2. This CDR3 has 16 amino acids. The V gene end was trimmed by 5 bases and the J gene end by 8 bases; junction bases not matched to a gene: 10. The germline V gene encodes CDR1 LGHNA and CDR2 YNFKEQ. This CDR3 reads CASSSPSGGAVHEQFF. DNA of the CDR3: TGTGCCAGCAGCAGTCCTAGCGGGGGGGCGGTTCATGAGCAGTTCTTC.

The J gene is TRBJ1-6, the V gene TRBV7-6, with TRBD1 identical over 8 bases. CDR1 is SGHVS, CDR2 FNYEAQ, per germline. The CDR3 is 15 amino acids. Trimming removed 3 bases from V and 10 bases from J; junction bases left unmatched: 8. The CDR3 loop is CASSFSDRVESPLHF. The CDR3 region has the DNA TGTGCCAGCAGCTTCTCGGACAGGGTTGAGTCACCCCTCCACTTT.

This clonotype was seen a single time. The V and J genes are TRBV3-1 and TRBJ2-7; no clear D. The germline V gene has CDR1 LGHDT and CDR2 YNNKEL (reference sequence). The CDR3 has 12 amino acids. The V and J ends lost 1 base and 5 bases respectively, with 6 bases between them. The chain's CDR3 is CASSQVRHEQYF. The CDR3 coding sequence is TGTGCCAGCAGCCAAGTTCGACACGAGCAGTACTTC.

This clonotype was counted only a few times. The chain has TRBV9 and TRBJ2-5, with D maybe TRBD1 (5 bases). Germline V gene lookup returns CDR1 SGDLS and CDR2 YYNGEE. The CDR3 contains 13 residues. Trimming shortened V by 5 bases and J by 4 bases, and 12 bases separated the two germline ends. Here the CDR3 reads CASSVAGRETQYF. CDR3 in DNA: TGTGCCAGCAGTGTGGCAGGGCGAGAGACCCAGTACTTC.

The CDR3 here is CASSQVGGDYNQPQHF. As DNA, the CDR3 is TGTGCCAGCAGCCAAGTCGGAGGTGACTACAATCAGCCCCAGCATTTT. V gene TRBV4-2 combines with J gene TRBJ1-5; D is undetermined. Trimming stripped 1 base from V and 3 bases from J, with 13 bases between. The germline V gene has CDR1 LGHNA and CDR2 YNFKEQ. The CDR3 sequence is 16 residues long.